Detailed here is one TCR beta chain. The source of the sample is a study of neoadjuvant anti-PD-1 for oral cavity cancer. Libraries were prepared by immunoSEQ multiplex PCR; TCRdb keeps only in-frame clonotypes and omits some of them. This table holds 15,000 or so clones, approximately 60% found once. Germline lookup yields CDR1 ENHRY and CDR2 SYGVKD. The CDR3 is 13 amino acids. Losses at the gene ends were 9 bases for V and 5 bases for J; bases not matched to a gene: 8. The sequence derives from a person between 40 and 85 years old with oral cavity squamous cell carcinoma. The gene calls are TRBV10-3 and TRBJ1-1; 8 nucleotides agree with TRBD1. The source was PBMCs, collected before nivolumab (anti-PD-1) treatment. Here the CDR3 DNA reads TGTGCCATAACAGGGGGTGAGGGTACTGAAGCTTTCTTT. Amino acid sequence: CAITGGEGTEAFF.